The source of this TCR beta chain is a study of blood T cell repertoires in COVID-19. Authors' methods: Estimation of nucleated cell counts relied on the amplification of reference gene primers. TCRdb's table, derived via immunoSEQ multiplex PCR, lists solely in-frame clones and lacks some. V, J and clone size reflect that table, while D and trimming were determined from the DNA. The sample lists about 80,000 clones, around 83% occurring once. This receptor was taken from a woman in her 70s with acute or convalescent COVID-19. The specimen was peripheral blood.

The CDR3 nucleotides are TGTGCCAGTACACCGGGACTTTTAAACAATGAGCAGTTCTTC. Translation: CASTPGLLNNEQFF. This chain joins TRBV19 and TRBJ2-1; maybe TRBD2 (6 bases). The germline gives CDR1 LNHDA, CDR2 SQIVND (reference sequence). V was pared by 7 bases and J by 5 bases, with 15 bases between. The CDR3 covers 14 residues.